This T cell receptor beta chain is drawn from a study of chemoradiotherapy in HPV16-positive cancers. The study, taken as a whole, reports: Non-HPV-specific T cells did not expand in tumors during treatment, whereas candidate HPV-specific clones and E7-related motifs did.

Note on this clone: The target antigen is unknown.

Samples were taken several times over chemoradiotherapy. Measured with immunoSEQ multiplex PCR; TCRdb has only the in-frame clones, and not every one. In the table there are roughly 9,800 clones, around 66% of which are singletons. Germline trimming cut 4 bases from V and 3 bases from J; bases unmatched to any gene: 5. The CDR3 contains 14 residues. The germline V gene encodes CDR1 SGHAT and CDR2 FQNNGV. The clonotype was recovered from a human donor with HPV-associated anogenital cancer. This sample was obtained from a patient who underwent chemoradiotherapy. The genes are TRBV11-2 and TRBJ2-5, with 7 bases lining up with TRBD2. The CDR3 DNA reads TGTGCCAGCAGCTCTCTACGGGGGGAAGAGACCCAGTACTTC. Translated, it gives CASSSLRGEETQYF.